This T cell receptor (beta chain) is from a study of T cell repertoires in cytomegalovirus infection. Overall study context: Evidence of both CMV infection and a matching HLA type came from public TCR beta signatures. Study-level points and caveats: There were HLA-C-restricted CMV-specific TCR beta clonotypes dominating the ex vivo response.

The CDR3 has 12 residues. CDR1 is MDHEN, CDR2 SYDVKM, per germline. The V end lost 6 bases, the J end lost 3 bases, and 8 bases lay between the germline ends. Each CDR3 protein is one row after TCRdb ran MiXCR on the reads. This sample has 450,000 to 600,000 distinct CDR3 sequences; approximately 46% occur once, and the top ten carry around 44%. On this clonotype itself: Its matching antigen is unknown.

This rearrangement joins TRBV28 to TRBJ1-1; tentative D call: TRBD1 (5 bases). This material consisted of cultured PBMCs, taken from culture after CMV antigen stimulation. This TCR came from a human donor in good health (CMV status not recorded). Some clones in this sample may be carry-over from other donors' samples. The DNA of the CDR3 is TGTGCCAGCAGGCGGGGGTACACTGAAGCTTTCTTT. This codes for CASRRGYTEAFF.